The T cell receptor beta chain under discussion was sequenced for a study of shared clonotypes between healthy human individuals (TCRdb year 2020). Looking at the study overall: Three men and a couple of women, aged 18 to 49 years, made up the cohort. The study deeply sequenced blood TCR repertoires of 5 or 6 healthy adults to estimate repertoire size and the extent of clonotype sharing between individuals. For each donor, three plates each were used for CD4 naive and CD4 memory, two plates were used for CD8 naive, and one plate was used for CD8 memory. Between about 0.8 and 9 billion PBMCs per donor were obtained by leukapheresis. Different laboratories and diverse techniques were used to prepare libraries and sequence TCR repertoires, to increase sequencing depth and limit assay-specific biases.

CDR1 SNHLY and CDR2 FYNNEI were looked up in the germline V gene. Taken from cysteine to phenylalanine, the CDR3 has 13 residues. Only CDR3 DNA remains: 39 bases, in frame from the first base. Trimming takes 7 bases from V and 0 bases from J, and the germline ends sit 9 bases apart. The donors were healthy, HIV-negative adults with no recently reported acute infections or vaccinations. Every donor was a Caucasian adult residing in Nashville, Tennessee, USA. CD4+ T cells were enriched through magnetic negative selection, after which naive cells were positively selected on CD45RA and the remaining negative fraction served as the memory subset. After blood collection by leukapheresis, PBMCs were isolated using Ficoll-Histopaque density gradient centrifugation and then cryopreserved in the vapor phase of liquid nitrogen. Analytical flow cytometry was used to check the purity and quantity of each magnetically sorted T cell population. Genomic DNA was isolated from each sorted fraction and quantified by UV absorbance on a Nanodrop 2000c.

The sample holds one count of this clone. It has no known antigen specificity. The input lacks base qualities; no much larger clone sits a single base away. TCR CDR3 regions were amplified from genomic DNA by multiplex PCR using the deep immunoSEQ assay. For each cell subset, the extracted genomic DNA was distributed evenly across all wells of several immunoSEQ 96-well plates, and each plate served as one replicate. Each replicate PCR for sorted subsets received roughly 0.2 ug genomic DNA, equal to about 30,000 T cell genomes. Purified libraries were quantified with a Qubit 3.0 fluorometer, sized on a Bioanalyzer 2100, and re-quantified with the KAPA Library Quantification kit. Each immunoSEQ 96-well plate was sequenced on its own single-read 150-cycle Illumina NextSeq 550 flow cell. The study's own analysis went as follows. The immunoSEQ output contained only junctional sequences without quality scores, so filtering could not match that applied to full-length reads. Sequences were annotated with PyIR, a Python wrapper for IgBLAST v1.9, using IMGT germline references to assign V/J genes and CDR3. Any read was removed if the V/J assignment was weak (E-value above 1e-6), the CDR3 was missing, or the read contained stop codons, out-of-frame junctions, or ambiguous translated residues. V3J clonotypes were defined as sequences sharing an identical inferred V gene, J gene, and CDR3 amino acid sequence. To compute the percentage overlap between repertoires, the number of shared unique clonotypes was divided by the size of the smaller repertoire. Three approaches were used to assess repertoire richness: RTK rarefaction, the Chao1 estimator, and Recon v2.1 estimates of unobserved clonotypes. Generation probabilities for all TCRbeta clonotypes obtained by the gDNA method from several donors were computed using OLGA. TCRdb took over this immuneACCESS table, retaining in-frame rearrangements with V and J assigned. Such tables are incomplete; in checked studies, under half of the missing clones stem from an unresolved V gene, and the remainder is unexplained. V, J and clone size derive from that table, while D and trimming were established from the DNA sequence. The sample contains 2 million to 2.5 million clones, 85% to 95% of them found a single time. 0.3% to 0.4% of the sample comes from the top ten.

What the research found in general, with its limitations: Because the study included only a small number of donors, the genetic and exposure-history diversity represented was limited. When a few donors were compared, the shared fraction of clonotypes was about 5.5% for naive CD4, around 3.5% for naive CD8, 2% to 2.5% for memory CD4, and around 0.4% for memory CD8. Sampling was limited to blood, and TCR repertoires in tissue likely differ from TCR repertoires in blood. Pairwise subsampling indicated that sequencing depth was expected to affect the degree of clonotype sharing among donors. Compared with non-shared clonotypes, clonotypes shared by all four sorted-subset donors had higher generation probabilities. Incomplete sequencing was indicated by rarefaction of sorted-subset datasets, despite the large sequencing depth. Larger estimated clonotype richness was generally found for naive subsets than for memory subsets.

Sequencing input: naive CD4+ T cells from PBMCs. This sample's cell subset or site label indicates: CD45RA+ positively selected. The rearranged segments are TRBV2 and TRBJ1-1; TRBD1 could be the D gene, as 5 bases match. The clonotype was recovered from a man younger than 35 in good health. Some clones in this sample may be carry-over from other donors' samples. This receptor has the CDR3 CASTRQLNTEAFF. The DNA is TGTGCCAGCACGCGACAGTTGAACACTGAAGCTTTCTTT.